This T cell receptor beta chain was obtained from a study of control samples from healthy donors and cancer patients. The V gene lost 3 bases and the J gene lost 4 bases, with 6 bases spanning the gap. Germline CDR1 is SNHLY and CDR2 is FYNNEI. CDR3 length equals 12 residues. The protocol was immunoSEQ multiplex PCR, while the TCRdb copy is restricted to in-frame clones and leaves out a portion. This sample carries approximately 97,000 clones, roughly 92% of them seen once, and the ten largest clones take about 3%. The chain recombines TRBV2 with TRBJ1-2, with D unresolved. This receptor was taken from a human donor in good health. The donor label of this sample is uncertain. Sequencing was performed on blood. The CDR3 DNA sequence: TGTGCCAGCAGTGAGCGTATCTATGGCTACACCTTC. Amino acids: CASSERIYGYTF.